This T cell receptor (beta chain) was sequenced for a study of shared clonotypes between healthy human individuals. Profiling relied on immunoSEQ multiplex PCR, and the TCRdb table lists in-frame clones only, not all of them. The table lists about half a million clones, over 70% of them singletons, with 10% to 15% in the top ten. Deletions cut 5 bases from V and 2 bases from J, with 17 bases between. CDR1 SGHKS and CDR2 YYEKEE come from the germline V gene (reference sequence). CDR3 size: 15 residues. The donor cohort consisted entirely of Caucasian adults residing in Nashville, Tennessee. Sequenced: PBMCs. The receptor comes from a woman in her thirties or forties in good health. Some clones in this sample may be carry-over from other donors' samples. The V call is TRBV5-5, the J call TRBJ2-7; D is unresolved. DNA for the CDR3: TGTGCCAGCAGTAGTTCGCGGCAGGCTACCTACGAGCAGTACTTC. Protein: CASSSSRQATYEQYF. The entire variable domain, with the rest obtained from reference TRBV5-5 and TRBJ2-7, is as follows: DAGVTQSPTHLIKTRGQQVTLRCSPISGHKSVSWYQQVLGQGPQFIFQYYEKEERGRGNFPDRFSARQFPNYSSELNVNALLLGDSALYLCASSSSRQATYEQYFGPGTRLTVT.